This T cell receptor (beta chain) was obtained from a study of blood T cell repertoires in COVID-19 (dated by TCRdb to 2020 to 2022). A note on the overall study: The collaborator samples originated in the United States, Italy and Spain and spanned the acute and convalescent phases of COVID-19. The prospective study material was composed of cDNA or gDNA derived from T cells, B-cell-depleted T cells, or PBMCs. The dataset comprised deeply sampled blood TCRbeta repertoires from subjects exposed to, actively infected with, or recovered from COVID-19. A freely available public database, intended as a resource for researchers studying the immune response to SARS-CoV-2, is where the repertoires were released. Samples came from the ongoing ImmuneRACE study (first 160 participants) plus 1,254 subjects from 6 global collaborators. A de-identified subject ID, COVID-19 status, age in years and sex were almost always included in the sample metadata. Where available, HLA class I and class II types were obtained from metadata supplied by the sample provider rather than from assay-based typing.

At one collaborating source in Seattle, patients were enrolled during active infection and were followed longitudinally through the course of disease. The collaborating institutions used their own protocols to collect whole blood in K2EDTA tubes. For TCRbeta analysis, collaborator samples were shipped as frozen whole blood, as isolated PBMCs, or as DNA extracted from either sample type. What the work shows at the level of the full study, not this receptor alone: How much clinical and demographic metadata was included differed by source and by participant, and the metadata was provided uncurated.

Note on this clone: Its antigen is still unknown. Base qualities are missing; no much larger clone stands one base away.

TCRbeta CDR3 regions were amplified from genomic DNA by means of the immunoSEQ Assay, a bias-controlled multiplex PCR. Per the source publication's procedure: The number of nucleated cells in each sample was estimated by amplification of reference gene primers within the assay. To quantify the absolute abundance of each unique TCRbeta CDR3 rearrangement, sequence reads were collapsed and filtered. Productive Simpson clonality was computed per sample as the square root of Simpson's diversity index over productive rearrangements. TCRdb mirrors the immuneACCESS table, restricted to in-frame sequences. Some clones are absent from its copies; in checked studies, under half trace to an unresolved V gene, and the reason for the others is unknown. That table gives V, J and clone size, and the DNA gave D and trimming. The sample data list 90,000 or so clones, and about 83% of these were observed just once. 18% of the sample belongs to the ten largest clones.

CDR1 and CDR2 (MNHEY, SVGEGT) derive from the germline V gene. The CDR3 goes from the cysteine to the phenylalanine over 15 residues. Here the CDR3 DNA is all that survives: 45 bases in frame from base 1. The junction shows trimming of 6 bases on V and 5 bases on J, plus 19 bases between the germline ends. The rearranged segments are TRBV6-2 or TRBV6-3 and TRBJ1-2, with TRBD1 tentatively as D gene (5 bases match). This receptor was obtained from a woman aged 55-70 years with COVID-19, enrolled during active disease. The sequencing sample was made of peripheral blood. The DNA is TGTGCCAGCAGCCGGGGTCGGGGGACCCTTTATGGCTACACCTTC. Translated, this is CASSRGRGTLYGYTF.